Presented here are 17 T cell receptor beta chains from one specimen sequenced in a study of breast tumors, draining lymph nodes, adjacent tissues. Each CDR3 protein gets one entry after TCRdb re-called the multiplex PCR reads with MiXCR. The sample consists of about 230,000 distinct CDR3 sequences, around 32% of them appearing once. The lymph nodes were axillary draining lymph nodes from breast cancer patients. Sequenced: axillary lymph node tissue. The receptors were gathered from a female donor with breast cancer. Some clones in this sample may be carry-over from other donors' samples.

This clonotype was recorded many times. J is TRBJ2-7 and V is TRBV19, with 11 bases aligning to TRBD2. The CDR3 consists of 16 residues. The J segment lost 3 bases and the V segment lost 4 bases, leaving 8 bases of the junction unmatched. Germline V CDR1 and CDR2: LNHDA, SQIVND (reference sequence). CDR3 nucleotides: TGTGCCAGTAGTACCCCATCCGGGACTAGCGGCTACGAGCAGTACTTC. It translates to CASSTPSGTSGYEQYF.

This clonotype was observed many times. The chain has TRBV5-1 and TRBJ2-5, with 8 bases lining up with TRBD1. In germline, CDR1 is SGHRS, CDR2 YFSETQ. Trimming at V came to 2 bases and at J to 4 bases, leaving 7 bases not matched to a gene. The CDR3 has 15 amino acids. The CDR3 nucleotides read TGCGCCAGCAGCTTTACAGGGGGTGACATAGAGACCCAGTACTTC. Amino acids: CASSFTGGDIETQYF.

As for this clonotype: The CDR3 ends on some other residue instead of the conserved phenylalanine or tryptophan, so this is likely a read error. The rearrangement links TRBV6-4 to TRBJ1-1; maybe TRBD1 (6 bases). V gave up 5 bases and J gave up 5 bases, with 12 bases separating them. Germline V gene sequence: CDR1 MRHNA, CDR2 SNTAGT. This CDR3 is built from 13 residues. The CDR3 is CASSRGHDTEAFL. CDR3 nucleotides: TGTGCCAGCAGTAGGGGACACGATACTGAAGCTTTCCTT.

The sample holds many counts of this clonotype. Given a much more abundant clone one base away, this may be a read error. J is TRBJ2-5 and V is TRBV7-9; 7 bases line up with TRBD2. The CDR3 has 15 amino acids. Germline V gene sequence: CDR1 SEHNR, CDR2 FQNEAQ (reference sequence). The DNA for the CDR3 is TGTGCCAGCAGCTTACTAAGCGGGACGGGGGAGACCCAGCACTTC. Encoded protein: CASSLLSGTGETQHF.

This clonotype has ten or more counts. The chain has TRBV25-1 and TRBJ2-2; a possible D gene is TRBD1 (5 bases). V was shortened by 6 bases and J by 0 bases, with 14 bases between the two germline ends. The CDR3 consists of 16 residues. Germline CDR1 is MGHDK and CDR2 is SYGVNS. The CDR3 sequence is CASSPRTPANTGELFF. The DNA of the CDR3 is TGTGCCAGCAGCCCCCGGACACCAGCGAACACCGGGGAGCTGTTTTTT.

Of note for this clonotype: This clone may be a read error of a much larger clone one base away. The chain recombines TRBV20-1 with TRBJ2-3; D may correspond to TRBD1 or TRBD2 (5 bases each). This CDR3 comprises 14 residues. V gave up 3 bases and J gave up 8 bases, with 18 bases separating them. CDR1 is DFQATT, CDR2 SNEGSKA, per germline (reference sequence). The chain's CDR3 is CSASSGTRGATQYF. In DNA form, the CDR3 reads TGCAGTGCTAGTTCAGGTACACGAGGGGCTACGCAGTATTTT.

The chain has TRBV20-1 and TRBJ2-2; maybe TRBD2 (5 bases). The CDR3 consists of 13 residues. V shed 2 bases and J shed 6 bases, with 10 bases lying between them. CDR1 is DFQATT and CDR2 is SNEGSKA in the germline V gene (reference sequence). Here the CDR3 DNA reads TGCAGTGCTAGAACCTCCGGGGCCGGGGAGCTGTTTTTT. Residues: CSARTSGAGELFF.

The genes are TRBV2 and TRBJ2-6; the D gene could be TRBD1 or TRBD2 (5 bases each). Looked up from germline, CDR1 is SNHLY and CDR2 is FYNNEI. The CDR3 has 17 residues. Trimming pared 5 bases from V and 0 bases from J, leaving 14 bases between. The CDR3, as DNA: TGTGCCAGCAGTAAAGAGGGGACGATCTCTGGGGCCAACGTCCTGACTTTC. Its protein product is CASSKEGTISGANVLTF.

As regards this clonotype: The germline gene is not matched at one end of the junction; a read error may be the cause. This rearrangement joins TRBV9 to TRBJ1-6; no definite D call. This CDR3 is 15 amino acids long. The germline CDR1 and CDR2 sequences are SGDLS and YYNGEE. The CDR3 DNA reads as TGTGCCTGCAGCCCTACCGGATCGGTGAATTCACCCCCCCACTTT. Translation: CACSPTGSVNSPPHF.

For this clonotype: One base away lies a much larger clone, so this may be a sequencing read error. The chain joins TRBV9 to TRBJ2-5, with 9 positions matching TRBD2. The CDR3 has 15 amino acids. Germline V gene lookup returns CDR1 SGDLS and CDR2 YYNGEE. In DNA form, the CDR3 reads TGTGCCAGCAGCGTAGACCGCGGGAGGGGGGAGACCCCGTACTTC. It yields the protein CASSVDRGRGETPYF.

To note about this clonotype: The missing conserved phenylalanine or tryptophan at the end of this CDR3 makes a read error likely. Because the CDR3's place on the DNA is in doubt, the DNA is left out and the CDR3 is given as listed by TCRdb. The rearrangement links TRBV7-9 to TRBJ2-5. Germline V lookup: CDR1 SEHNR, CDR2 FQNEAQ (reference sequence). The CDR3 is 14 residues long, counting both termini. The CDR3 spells CASSFDRYQETQCL.

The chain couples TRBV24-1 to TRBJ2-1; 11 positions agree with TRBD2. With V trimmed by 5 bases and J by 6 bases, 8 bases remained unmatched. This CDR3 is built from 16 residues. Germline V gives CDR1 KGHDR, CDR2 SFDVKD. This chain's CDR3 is CATSVPGLAGGNEQFF. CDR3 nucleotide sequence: TGTGCCACCAGTGTCCCAGGACTAGCGGGTGGCAATGAGCAGTTCTTC.

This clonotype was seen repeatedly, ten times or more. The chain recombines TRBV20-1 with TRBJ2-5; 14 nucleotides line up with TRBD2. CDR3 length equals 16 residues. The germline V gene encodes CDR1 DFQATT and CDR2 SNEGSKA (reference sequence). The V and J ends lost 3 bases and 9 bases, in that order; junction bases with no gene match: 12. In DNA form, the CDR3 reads TGCAGTGCTAGGGTGGGGACTAGCGGGAGCCTATTGTCCCAGTACTTC. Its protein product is CSARVGTSGSLLSQYF.

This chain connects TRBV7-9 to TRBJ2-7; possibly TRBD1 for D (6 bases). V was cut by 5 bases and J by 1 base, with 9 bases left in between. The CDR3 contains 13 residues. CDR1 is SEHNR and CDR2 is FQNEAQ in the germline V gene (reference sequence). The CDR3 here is CASSRTASYEQYV. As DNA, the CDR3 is TGTGCCAGCAGCCGGACAGCTTCCTACGAGCAGTACGTC.

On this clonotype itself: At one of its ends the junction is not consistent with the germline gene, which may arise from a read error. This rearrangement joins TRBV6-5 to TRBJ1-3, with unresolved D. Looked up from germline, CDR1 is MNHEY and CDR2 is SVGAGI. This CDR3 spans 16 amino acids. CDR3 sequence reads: CASSHSVVDSGNTIYF. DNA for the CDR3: TGTGCCAGCAGTCACTCCGTCGTAGACTCTGGAAACACCATATATTTT.

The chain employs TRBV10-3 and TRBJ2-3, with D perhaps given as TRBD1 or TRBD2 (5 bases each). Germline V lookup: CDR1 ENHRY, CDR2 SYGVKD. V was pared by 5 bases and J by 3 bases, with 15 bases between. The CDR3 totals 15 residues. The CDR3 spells CAISPVSGPTDTQYF. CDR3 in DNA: TGTGCCATCAGTCCGGTGTCGGGGCCAACAGATACGCAGTATTTT.

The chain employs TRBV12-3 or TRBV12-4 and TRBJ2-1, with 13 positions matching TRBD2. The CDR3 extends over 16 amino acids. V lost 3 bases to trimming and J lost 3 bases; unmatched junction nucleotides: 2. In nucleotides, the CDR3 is TGTGCCAGCAGTTTTCGGACTAGCGGGAGCTACAATGAGCAGTTCTTC. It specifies CASSFRTSGSYNEQFF.